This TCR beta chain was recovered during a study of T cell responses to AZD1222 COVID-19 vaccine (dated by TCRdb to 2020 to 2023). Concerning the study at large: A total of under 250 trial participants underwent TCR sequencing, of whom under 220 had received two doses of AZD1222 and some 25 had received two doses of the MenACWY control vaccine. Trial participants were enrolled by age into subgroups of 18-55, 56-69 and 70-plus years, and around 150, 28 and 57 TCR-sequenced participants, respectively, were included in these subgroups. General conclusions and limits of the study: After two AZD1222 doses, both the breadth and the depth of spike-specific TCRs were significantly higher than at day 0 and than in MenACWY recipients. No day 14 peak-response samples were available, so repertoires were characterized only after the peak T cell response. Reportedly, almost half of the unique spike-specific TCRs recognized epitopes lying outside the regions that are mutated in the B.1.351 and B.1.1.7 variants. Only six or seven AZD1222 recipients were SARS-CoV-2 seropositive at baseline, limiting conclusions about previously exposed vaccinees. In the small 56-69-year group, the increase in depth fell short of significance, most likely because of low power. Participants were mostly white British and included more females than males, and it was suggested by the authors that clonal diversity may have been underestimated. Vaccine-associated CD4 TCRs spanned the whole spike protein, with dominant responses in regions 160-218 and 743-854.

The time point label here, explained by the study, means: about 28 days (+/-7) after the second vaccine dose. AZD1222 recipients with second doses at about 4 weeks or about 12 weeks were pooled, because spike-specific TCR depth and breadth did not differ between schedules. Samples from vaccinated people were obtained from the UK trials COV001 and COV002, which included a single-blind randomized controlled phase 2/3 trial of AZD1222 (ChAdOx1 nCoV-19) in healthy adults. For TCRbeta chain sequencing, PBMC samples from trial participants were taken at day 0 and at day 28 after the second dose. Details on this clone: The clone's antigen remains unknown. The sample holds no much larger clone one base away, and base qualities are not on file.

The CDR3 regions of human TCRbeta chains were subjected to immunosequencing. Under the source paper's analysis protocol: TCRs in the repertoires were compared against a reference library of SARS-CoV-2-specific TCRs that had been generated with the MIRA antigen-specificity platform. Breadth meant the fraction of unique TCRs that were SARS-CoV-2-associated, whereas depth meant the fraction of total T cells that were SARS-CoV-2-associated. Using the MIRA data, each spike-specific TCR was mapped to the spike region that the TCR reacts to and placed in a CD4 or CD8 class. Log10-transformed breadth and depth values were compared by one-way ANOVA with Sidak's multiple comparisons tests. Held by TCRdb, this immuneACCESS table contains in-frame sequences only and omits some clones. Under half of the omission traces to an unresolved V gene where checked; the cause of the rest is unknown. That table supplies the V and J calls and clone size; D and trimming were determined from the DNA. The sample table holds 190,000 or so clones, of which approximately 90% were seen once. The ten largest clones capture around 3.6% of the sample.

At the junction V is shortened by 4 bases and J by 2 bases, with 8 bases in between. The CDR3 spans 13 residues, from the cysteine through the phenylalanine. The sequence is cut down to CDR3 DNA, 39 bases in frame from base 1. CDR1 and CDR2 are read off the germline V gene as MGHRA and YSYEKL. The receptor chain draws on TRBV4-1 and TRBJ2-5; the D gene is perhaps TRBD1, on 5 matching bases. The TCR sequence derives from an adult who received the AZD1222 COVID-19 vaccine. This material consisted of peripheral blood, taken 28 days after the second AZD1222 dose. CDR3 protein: CASSLDKQETQYF. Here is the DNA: TGCGCCAGCAGCCTGGACAAGCAAGAGACCCAGTACTTC.